This TCR beta chain derives from a study of T cell responses to AZD1222 COVID-19 vaccine (dated by TCRdb to the early 2020s). Broadly, across the study: AZD1222 recipients with second doses at about 4 weeks or about 12 weeks were pooled, because spike-specific TCR depth and breadth did not differ between schedules. Trial participants were enrolled into age subgroups of 18-55, 56-69 and 70-plus years, which contained about 150, 27 and 61 TCR-sequenced participants, respectively. TCR sequencing covered over 230 trial participants: roughly 200 given two doses of AZD1222 and 26 given two doses of MenACWY control vaccine.

Via the germline V gene, CDR1 is SGHTA and CDR2 FQGNSA. CDR3 length: 13 amino acids, cysteine to phenylalanine. Kept here is only the CDR3 DNA, which spans 39 bases and is read in frame from base 1. V loses 5 bases, J loses 3 bases, and the germline ends lie 10 bases apart. Paper-wide results and their limitations: The whole spike protein was spanned by vaccine-associated CD4 TCRs, and dominant responses were seen in regions 160-218 and 743-854. In the small 56-69-year group, the increase in depth fell short of significance, most likely because of low power. Only six or seven AZD1222 recipients were SARS-CoV-2 seropositive at baseline, limiting conclusions about previously exposed vaccinees. Because no day 14 peak-response samples were available, repertoires were characterized only after the peak T cell response. Participants were mostly white British, with more females than males. The authors suggested clonal diversity may have been underestimated. Reportedly, close to half of the unique spike-specific TCRs recognized epitopes lying outside the regions that are mutated in the B.1.351 and B.1.1.7 variants. After two AZD1222 doses, spike-specific TCR breadth and depth were significantly higher than at day 0 and than in MenACWY recipients.

The CDR3 regions of human TCRbeta chains were analyzed by immunosequencing. The published analysis was carried out like this. Repertoire TCRs were matched against a reference library of SARS-CoV-2-specific TCRs generated with the MIRA antigen-specificity platform. Breadth meant the fraction of unique TCRs that were SARS-CoV-2-associated, whereas depth meant the fraction of total T cells that were SARS-CoV-2-associated. Each spike-specific TCR was assigned to its reactive spike region and to a CD4 or CD8 class using the MIRA data. Log10-transformed breadth and depth values were compared by one-way ANOVA with Sidak's multiple comparisons tests. In TCRdb, the immuneACCESS table is reduced to in-frame sequences with V and J assigned. These tables do not hold every clone; where another copy was compared, an unresolved V gene accounts for under half, and the others remain unexplained. V, J and clone size were drawn from that table, and D and trimming were deduced from the DNA. Here the sample has more than 95,000 clones; about 90% occur a single time. The ten largest account for 6.5% to 9% of the sample.

The sample's time point label, in plain terms: baseline before first vaccination. Samples from vaccinated people were obtained from the UK trials COV001 and COV002, which included a single-blind randomized controlled phase 2/3 trial of AZD1222 (ChAdOx1 nCoV-19) in healthy adults. For TCRbeta chain sequencing, PBMC samples were collected from trial participants at day 0 and at day 28 after the second dose. This clone was seen a handful of times. Its target antigen remains unknown. The sample holds no much larger clone one base away, and base qualities are not on file. The receptor was derived from an adult in good health. The V and J genes are TRBV7-2 and TRBJ1-1, with the D segment identity uncertain. This specimen was peripheral blood, taken on day 0 of AZD1222 vaccination. The CDR3 reads as follows: CASSQGWHTEAFF. Read as DNA, the sequence is TGTGCCAGCAGCCAAGGGTGGCACACTGAAGCTTTCTTT.